Listed below are T cell receptor beta chains from one sample, sequenced in a study of CD8 T cells in ankylosing spondylitis. TCRdb reprocessed the 5' RACE reads with MiXCR, giving one entry per CDR3 protein. The repertoire holds some 200,000 distinct CDR3 sequences, with roughly 13% as singletons. Sequencing was carried out using blood, either unsorted or a sorted T cell fraction (not recorded which). The receptor source for this set is a male donor with ankylosing spondylitis or in good health (not recorded which). Each CDR3 is given with its conserved first and last residue. A D gene is named only where the DNA matches it firmly. For some rows the clone size is stated as once, few or many, or as a class when expanded; others skip it.

d_gene	abundance	v_gene	j_gene	CDR3nt	CDR3aa
NA	few	TRBV14	TRBJ2-5	TGTGCCAGCAGCCAAGAGGGGACGGACGAGGGAGAGACCCAGTACTTC	CASSQEGTDEGETQYF
TRBD1	few	TRBV2	TRBJ1-5	TGTGCCAGCAGTCTCTCTCTCCGGGACAGGGGAATAGTCGGGGATCAGCCCCAGCATTTT	CASSLSLRDRGIVGDQPQHF
TRBD1	NA	TRBV5-5	TRBJ2-2	TGTGCCAGCAGCCAACAGGGGTTTTCCACCGGGGAGCTGTTTTTT	CASSQQGFSTGELFF
TRBD2	many	TRBV4-2	TRBJ2-1	TGTGCCAGCACCTTAGGACTAGCGGGAGGCCCTTACAATGAGCAGTTCTTC	CASTLGLAGGPYNEQFF
NA	few	TRBV12-3/TRBV12-4	TRBJ2-3	TGTGCCAGCACCACCGGGACCGCCCGGTGTTTT	CASTTGTARCF
NA	NA	TRBV10-1	TRBJ2-2	TGCTCCAGCAGTGACCCGCCGGCGGGCTTCGGGGAGCTGTTTTTT	CSSSDPPAGFGELFF
TRBD2	NA	TRBV7-8	TRBJ2-1	TGTGCCAGCAGCTCCCCCGAGATAGCGGGAGAGGCGGGGGAGCAGTTCTTC	CASSSPEIAGEAGEQFF
NA	few	TRBV5-1	TRBJ1-1	TGCGCCAGCAGCATACGCCCAGTGAGGGGGGAAATGAACACTGAAGCTTTCTTT	CASSIRPVRGEMNTEAFF
TRBD2	NA	TRBV27	TRBJ2-1	TGTGCCAGCAGTCCCTTAGCGGGAGCGAGGAATGAGCAGTTCTTC	CASSPLAGARNEQFF
NA	many	TRBV7-8	TRBJ2-1	TGTGCCAGCAGCTCCCACAGGGAACCCTACAATGAGCAGTTCTTC	CASSSHREPYNEQFF
TRBD2	many	TRBV4-1	TRBJ2-2	TGCGCCAGCAGCCCAGGCGGGGGGCTGGGCACCGGGGAGCTGTTTTTT	CASSPGGGLGTGELFF
NA	NA	TRBV24-1	TRBJ2-5	TGTGCCACCAGTGCCCCCCCTCTGGTGGGCAGAAGGGAGACCCAGTACTTC	CATSAPPLVGRRETQYF
TRBD1	NA	TRBV12-3/TRBV12-4	TRBJ1-2	TGTGCCAGCAGTCTGCAGGGGGTAGATGGCTACACCTTC	CASSLQGVDGYTF
TRBD2	many	TRBV6-5	TRBJ2-7	TGTGCCAGCAGCTATAGCGGGAGCAGCTACGAGCAGTACTTC	CASSYSGSSYEQYF
TRBD2	NA	TRBV4-1	TRBJ2-1	TGCGCCAGCATAGGAGGAGGGAAGCGGGGGGTCTATGAGCAGTTCTTC	CASIGGGKRGVYEQFF
NA	few	TRBV6-2/TRBV6-3	TRBJ2-5	TGTGCCAGCATAGAGGGAGAGACCCAGTACTTC	CASIEGETQYF
NA	NA	TRBV4-2	TRBJ2-7	TGTGCCAGCAGCCTAGGCGATGATTCCTCCTACGAGCAGTACTTC	CASSLGDDSSYEQYF
TRBD1	few	TRBV7-2	TRBJ1-2	TGTGCCAGCAGCGTCTATTCCGGGACAGGAGATGGCTACACCTTC	CASSVYSGTGDGYTF
NA	few	TRBV6-4	TRBJ2-1	TGTGCCAGCAGCAATAGCGGCGGGGGCGATGAGCAGTTCTTC	CASSNSGGGDEQFF
TRBD2	NA	TRBV27	TRBJ2-3	TGTGCCAGCAGTTGGGCTAGCGGGAGAGATACGCAGTATTTT	CASSWASGRDTQYF
NA	many	TRBV12-3/TRBV12-4	TRBJ2-7	TGTGCCAGCAGCCTGACTTCCTACGAGCAGTACTTC	CASSLTSYEQYF
NA	few	TRBV14	TRBJ2-7	TGTGCCAGCAGCCAAACTCACGAGCAGTACTTC	CASSQTHEQYF
NA	few	TRBV4-1	TRBJ1-5	TGCGCCAGCAGCCAAGCACGAGGGGGCAATCAGCCCCAGCATTTT	CASSQARGGNQPQHF
NA	NA	TRBV7-6	TRBJ1-6	TGTGCCAGCAGCTTAGCGGACAGCTATAATTCACCCCTCCACTTT	CASSLADSYNSPLHF
NA	many	TRBV27	TRBJ2-3	TGTGCCAGCAGCCCCTTTGGATCTAGCACAGATACGCAGTATTTT	CASSPFGSSTDTQYF
TRBD2	NA	TRBV6-5	TRBJ2-1	TGTGCCAGCAGTTACTCAGCGGGAGGTTCCTACAATGAGCAGTTCTTC	CASSYSAGGSYNEQFF
NA	few	TRBV10-2	TRBJ1-3	TGCGCCAGCAGCGCTACGACAGATGTCTCTGGAAACACCATATATTTT	CASSATTDVSGNTIYF
NA	few	TRBV12-3/TRBV12-4	TRBJ1-2	TGTGCCAGCAGTTTATGGGCGGGGGGTAGGGGCTACACCTTC	CASSLWAGGRGYTF
NA	NA	TRBV5-6	TRBJ1-4	TGTGCCAGCGGACTCCCAAACGGTGAAAAACTGTTTTTT	CASGLPNGEKLFF
NA	many	TRBV4-1	TRBJ1-2	TGCGCCAGCAGCCTAAGGCAGGGCGATTATGGCTACACCTTC	CASSLRQGDYGYTF
TRBD1	few	TRBV25-1	TRBJ1-1	TGTGCCAGCAGTGGTACAGGGGAAACTGAAGCTTTCTTT	CASSGTGETEAFF
TRBD2	NA	TRBV20-1	TRBJ2-1	TGCAGTGCTAGAGTAGATAGCGGGAGAAGAAATGAGCAGTTCTTC	CSARVDSGRRNEQFF
NA	NA	TRBV11-1	TRBJ2-1	TGTGCCAGCAGTTTTCTACCCGGACGGAGTCCTAGAAGACTCTACAATGAGCAGTTCTTC	CASSFLPGRSPRRLYNEQFF
TRBD1	NA	TRBV2	TRBJ1-4	TGTGCCAGCAGTGGAAGGACAGGGCCGAATATGCGGGTTGAAAAACTGTTTTTT	CASSGRTGPNMRVEKLFF
NA	NA	TRBV4-1	TRBJ1-5	TGCGCCAGCAGCCAGGCGTACCTTAGCAATCAGCCCCAGCATTTT	CASSQAYLSNQPQHF
NA	NA	TRBV24-1	TRBJ2-1	TGTGCCACCAGTGATACCCGCTCCTACAATGAGCAGTTCTTC	CATSDTRSYNEQFF
TRBD1	few	TRBV27	TRBJ2-3	TGTGCCAGCAGATCAGGGGGATCGCCCACAGATACGCAGTATTTT	CASRSGGSPTDTQYF
NA	few	TRBV27	TRBJ2-7	TGTGCCAGCAGTTTCGGGCAGTTCTCCTACGAGCAGTACTTC	CASSFGQFSYEQYF
NA	few	TRBV30	TRBJ1-3	TGTGCCTGGACCTACGGGGGGTCTGGAAACACCATATATTTT	CAWTYGGSGNTIYF
TRBD2	NA	TRBV6-2/TRBV6-3	TRBJ2-1	TGTGCCAGCAGTTACTCTGGACTAGCGGGGGGGAGGAGCTCCTACAATGAGCAGTTCTTC	CASSYSGLAGGRSSYNEQFF
NA	few	TRBV20-1	TRBJ1-1	TGCAGTGCTCAGGGGTACACTGAAGCTTTCTTT	CSAQGYTEAFF
TRBD1	many	TRBV11-2	TRBJ2-7	TGTGCCAGCAGCTTAGAGGACAGGACCTACGAGCAGTACTTC	CASSLEDRTYEQYF
TRBD2	many	TRBV12-3/TRBV12-4	TRBJ2-7	TGTGCCAGCAGTTCGACTACGACTAGCGGGCCTTCCTACGAGCAGTACTTC	CASSSTTTSGPSYEQYF